Sequencing of this TCR beta chain was carried out in a study of blood T cell repertoires in COVID-19. Turning to the study itself: Acute and convalescent COVID-19 specimens originated in the United States, Italy and Spain. Nucleic acid was either cDNA or gDNA, and it came from T cells, B-cell-depleted T cells, or PBMCs.

Authors' processing steps: Reference gene primer amplification yielded estimated nucleated cell counts. Sequencing was performed with immunoSEQ multiplex PCR; in TCRdb, only in-frame clones are kept and a portion is missing. V and J calls and clone size are those listed in that table; D and trimming were worked out from the DNA. The table includes about 130,000 clones, approximately 82% detected once. The V end was cut by 4 bases, the J end by 5 bases, with 14 bases between. Germline values: CDR1 LGHDT, CDR2 YNNKEL (reference sequence). The CDR3 is made up of 14 amino acids. Sequencing input: peripheral blood. The genes are TRBV3-1 (or the pseudogene TRBV3-2) and TRBJ1-1; D is uncertain. The clonotype was recovered from a man aged 35-49 years with active or convalescent COVID-19. The CDR3 protein is CASSRRGLGTEAFF. The CDR3 DNA reads TGTGCCAGCAGCCGAAGAGGGCTGGGAACTGAAGCTTTCTTT.